The 6 T cell receptor beta chains given below trace back to one sample, sequenced in a study of blood T cell repertoires in COVID-19. Assay used: immunoSEQ multiplex PCR; TCRdb lists only in-frame clones, some missing. Of under 30,000 clones in the sample, 70% to 90% were seen once. Sequencing used peripheral blood. These receptor sequences come from a human donor in a cohort sampled during active COVID-19.

The chain has TRBV25-1 and TRBJ1-4; the match to TRBD1 covers 10 bases. Germline loops: CDR1 MGHDK, CDR2 SYGVNS. CDR3 length equals 15 residues. J gave up 7 bases and V 5 bases, and 7 bases lay outside the gene matches. CDR3 bases: TGTGCCAGCAGTACGGGACAGGGGATAGGTGAAAAACTGTTTTTT. Amino acid sequence: CASSTGQGIGEKLFF.

V is TRBV10-1 and J is TRBJ2-2; TRBD2 matches 14 bases. V shed 2 bases, J shed 7 bases, and the junction held 6 bases outside the gene matches. There are 17 residues in the CDR3. Germline V gene sequence: CDR1 WNHNN, CDR2 SYGVQD (reference sequence). The CDR3 sequence is CASSEVGLAGVGGELFF. Written as DNA, the CDR3 is TGCGCCAGCAGTGAGGTGGGACTAGCGGGAGTTGGCGGGGAGCTGTTTTTT.

The rearrangement links TRBV11-3 to TRBJ2-1, with 11 bases identical to TRBD2. Germline-derived CDR1 and CDR2 are SGHNT and YENEEA. J was trimmed by 7 bases and V by 1 base; bases with no gene match: 3. The CDR3 consists of 15 residues. The CDR3 DNA reads TGTGCCAGCAGCTTAGGTAGCGGGAGGGGGAATGAGCAGTTCTTC. Its protein is CASSLGSGRGNEQFF.

This rearrangement joins TRBV6-5 to TRBJ1-3; 9 bases fit TRBD1. The V and J ends lost 6 bases and 3 bases, in that order; junction bases with no gene match: 6. The CDR3 sequence is 15 residues long. Germline values: CDR1 MNHEY, CDR2 SVGAGI. In DNA, the CDR3 is TGTGCCAGCAGAACAGGGGGCGCAGGTGGAAACACCATATATTTT. The encoded protein is CASRTGGAGGNTIYF.

The table lists this clone with a count of one. This rearrangement joins TRBV29-1 to TRBJ2-7, with D possibly being TRBD2 (6 bases). This CDR3 spans 13 amino acids. Trimming stripped 7 bases from V and 4 bases from J, with 17 bases between. Germline lookup yields CDR1 SQVTM and CDR2 ANQGSEA. The CDR3 DNA reads as TGCAGCGCTGGGGGGACGGTTGGGTACGAGCAGTACTTC. Protein sequence: CSAGGTVGYEQYF.

This rearrangement joins TRBV27 to TRBJ1-2, with 9 bases fitting TRBD1. With V trimmed by 8 bases and J by 2 bases, 6 bases remained unmatched. This CDR3 has 14 residues. CDR1 MNHEY and CDR2 SMNVEV come from the germline V gene (reference sequence). The chain's CDR3 is CASGDREKNYGYTF. The CDR3 DNA is TGTGCCAGCGGGGACAGGGAAAAAAACTATGGCTACACCTTC.